This T cell receptor (beta chain) was identified in a study of T cells in localized non-small cell lung cancer. Findings of the study overall: Clonality of T cells reached its maximum in uninvolved adjacent lung, surpassing tumor. Median detection of top 100 tumor clones in adjacent lung was over 45 clones.

CDR1 SGHNT and CDR2 YENEEA come from the germline V gene. V was trimmed by 5 bases and J by 6 bases, leaving 16 bases between them. CDR3 length: 15 amino acids. Repertoires were generated with immunoSEQ multiplex PCR, while TCRdb's copy carries only in-frame clones and drops some. The repertoire holds some 1,000 clones, with over 25% as singletons. This clone is medium-sized within its sample. What it recognizes is unknown. V gene TRBV11-3 combines with J gene TRBJ2-2, with D tentatively TRBD1 or TRBD2 (6 bases each). The sequences come from lung tumor tissue, collected before any cancer treatment. This clonotype originated in a woman aged 35 to 75 with stage I squamous cell lung carcinoma. The DNA for the CDR3 is TGTGCCAGCAGCGCGGGAACAGGGTTCTCCGGGGAGCTGTTTTTT. Translating gives CASSAGTGFSGELFF.